What follows are 9 T cell receptor beta chains derived from one specimen sequenced in a study of beta chain features in type 1 diabetes. The study reverse transcribed the entire isolated RNA, so it sequenced expressed TCRB transcripts. The data were produced by immunoSEQ multiplex PCR, yet TCRdb's version contains in-frame clones alone and is incomplete. In the table there are 280,000 or so clones, 15% of which are singletons. Antigens for these TCRs are unknown. General study points: In all four CD4+ subsets, TCRB CDR3 length was significantly, moderately reduced in type 1 diabetes.

Input material: naive CD4+ T cells from blood. Every receptor here comes from a man younger than 30 with type 1 diabetes.

Only a few counts were recorded for this clone. The chain couples TRBV11-2 to TRBJ2-1; D remains ambiguous. The V end was cut by 6 bases, the J end by 0 bases, with 12 bases between. CDR3 length equals 15 residues. The V gene's germline CDR1 is SGHAT and CDR2 FQNNGV. CDR3 DNA: TGTGCCAGCAGTTTCCCTGCTAGCTCCTACAATGAGCAGTTCTTC. It yields the protein CASSFPASSYNEQFF. The whole variable domain, filled in from reference TRBV11-2 and TRBJ2-1, reads EAGVAQSPRYKIIEKRQSVAFWCNPISGHATLYWYQQILGQGPKLLIQFQNNGVVDDSQLPKDRFSAERLKGVDSTLKIQPAKLEDSAVYLCASSFPASSYNEQFFGPGTRLTVL.

This clone has just a few counts. This chain uses TRBV7-9 with TRBJ1-4, with 10 bases identical to TRBD1. The CDR3 runs 16 residues. After removal of 2 bases from V and 7 bases from J, the junction contained 7 bases not matched to a gene. Germline V gives CDR1 SEHNR, CDR2 FQNEAQ (reference sequence). CDR3 region: CASSLRLGTGAEKLFF. For the CDR3, the DNA is TGTGCCAGCAGCTTAAGGCTGGGGACAGGGGCTGAAAAACTGTTTTTT.

The V and J genes are TRBV6-6 and TRBJ1-1; D perhaps matches TRBD1 (5 bases). Germline CDR1 MNHNY, CDR2 SVGAGI (reference sequence). This CDR3 has 15 amino acids. Trimming stripped 6 bases from V and 5 bases from J, with 19 bases between. The CDR3 region has the DNA TGTGCCAGCAGGGACCGTCGGGGGGGAACAACTGAAGCTTTCTTT. Amino acids: CASRDRRGGTTEAFF.

Only a few counts were recorded for this clone. CDR3: CASSLVPGPSYEQYF. CDR3 DNA sequence: TGTGCCAGCAGCTTGGTGCCGGGTCCCTCCTACGAGCAGTACTTC. This rearrangement joins TRBV5-6 to TRBJ2-7; D is unresolved. CDR1 and CDR2 from the germline V gene are SGHDT and YYEEEE. Deletions cut 0 bases from V and 0 bases from J, with 10 bases between. CDR3 length: 15 amino acids.

A few counts support this clone. The rearrangement uses TRBV5-6 and TRBJ2-3; D uncertain. CDR1 is SGHDT, CDR2 YYEEEE, per germline. CDR3 length: 13 amino acids. V lost 3 bases to trimming and J lost 7 bases, with 12 bases between them. The CDR3 here is CASSSDVAHTQYF. The CDR3 nucleotides are TGTGCCAGCAGCTCCGATGTTGCGCATACGCAGTATTTT.

The J gene is TRBJ2-5, the V gene TRBV5-1; TRBD1 matches 7 bases. The CDR3 extends over 14 amino acids. CDR1 is SGHRS and CDR2 is YFSETQ in the germline V gene. V lost 1 base to trimming and J lost 5 bases; unmatched junction nucleotides: 5. The CDR3 protein is CASSLLTGQETQYF. In nucleotides, the CDR3 is TGCGCCAGCAGCTTGCTGACAGGGCAGGAGACCCAGTACTTC.

The chain couples TRBV27 to TRBJ2-2, with D possibly matching TRBD1 (6 bases). CDR1 MNHEY and CDR2 SMNVEV come from the germline V gene (reference sequence). The V and J ends lost 6 bases and 2 bases respectively, with 13 bases between them. This CDR3 is 15 amino acids long. In nucleotides, the CDR3 is TGTGCCAGCAGACTCACAGGGCATAACACCGGGGAGCTGTTTTTT. Amino acids: CASRLTGHNTGELFF.

The sample holds a few counts of this clone. V and J are TRBV12-5 and TRBJ2-7, with 7 bases that match TRBD1. The V segment lost 7 bases and the J segment 3 bases; nucleotides outside the gene matches: 9. This CDR3 spans 14 amino acids. In germline, CDR1 is LGHNT, CDR2 FRNRAP. CDR3 loop: CASAPGTDFYEQYF. The CDR3 nucleotides read TGTGCTAGTGCGCCCGGGACAGACTTCTACGAGCAGTACTTC.

This clone came up a few times. V gene TRBV28 combines with J gene TRBJ2-7, with 12 positions matching TRBD1. CDR3 length equals 15 residues. Germline loops: CDR1 MDHEN, CDR2 SYDVKM. J gave up 6 bases and V 8 bases, and 11 bases lay outside the gene matches. The CDR3 is CASLTPGQGAGEQYF. The CDR3 region has the DNA TGTGCCAGCCTGACTCCGGGACAGGGGGCGGGCGAGCAGTACTTC.